This T cell receptor beta chain was sequenced for a study of OX40 agonist ivuxolimab in advanced cancers. Study as a whole: Averaging 60 years in age, with a range of about 23 to 79, the cohort was approximately 83% male. Prior checkpoint blockade (anti-PD-1, anti-PD-L1 or anti-CTLA-4) was permitted; 40% had it. Overall study results and limits: Researchers did not establish what antigens the expanded peripheral T cells target. Dosing at 0.1 to 3.0 mg/kg was accompanied by clonal expansion of CD4+ and CD8+ blood T cells by week 6.

The trim removed 5 bases at V and 7 bases at J, leaving 4 bases unmatched. The V gene's germline CDR1 is MNHNY and CDR2 SVGAGI (reference sequence). The length of the CDR3 is 14 residues. Only in-frame clones appear in the TCRdb table, and some are missing; sequencing was by immunoSEQ multiplex PCR. The repertoire holds tens of thousands of clones, around 80% seen once, with about 5.4% in the top ten. This clone came up a few times. Antigen specificity is unknown. The rearrangement joins TRBV6-6 to TRBJ2-2, with 10 bases fitting TRBD2. The source of this sequence is an adult with an advanced solid tumor such as melanoma, head and neck, liver or kidney cancer. The sample was CD4+ or CD8+ T cells sorted from blood, taken in a trial of the OX40 agonist ivuxolimab. CDR3 DNA sequence: TGTGCCAGCAGTAGCGGGGGGGCTGGCGGGGAGCTGTTTTTT. Translated: CASSSGGAGGELFF.